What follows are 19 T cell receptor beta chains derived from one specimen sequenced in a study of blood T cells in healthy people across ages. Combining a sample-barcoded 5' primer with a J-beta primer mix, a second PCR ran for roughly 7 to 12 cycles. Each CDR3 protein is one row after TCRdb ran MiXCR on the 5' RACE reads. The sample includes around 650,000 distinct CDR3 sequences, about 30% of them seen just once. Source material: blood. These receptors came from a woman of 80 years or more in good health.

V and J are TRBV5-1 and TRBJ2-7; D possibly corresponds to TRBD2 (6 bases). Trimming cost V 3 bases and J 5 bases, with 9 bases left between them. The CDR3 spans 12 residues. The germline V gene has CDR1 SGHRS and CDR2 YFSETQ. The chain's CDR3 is CASSSSVHEQYF. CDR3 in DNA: TGCGCCAGCAGCTCTAGCGTCCACGAGCAGTACTTC.

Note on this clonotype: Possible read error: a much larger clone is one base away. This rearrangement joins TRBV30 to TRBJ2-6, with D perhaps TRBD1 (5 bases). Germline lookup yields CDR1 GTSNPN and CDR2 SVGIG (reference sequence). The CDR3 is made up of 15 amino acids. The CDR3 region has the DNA TGTGCCTGGAGTCACGGTAGCTCTGGGGCCAACGTCCAGACTTTC. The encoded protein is CAWSHGSSGANVQTF.

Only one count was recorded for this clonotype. The CDR3 bases are TGTGCCAGCAGCTTAATGGGGAGGCAGGGACACCAAGAGACCCAGTACTTC. It yields the protein CASSLMGRQGHQETQYF. The chain combines TRBV7-3 with TRBJ2-5, with a weak D call TRBD2 (6 bases). The V end was cut by 1 base, the J end by 0 bases, with 15 bases between. This CDR3 has 17 residues. Per germline, CDR1 SGHTA and CDR2 FQGTGA.

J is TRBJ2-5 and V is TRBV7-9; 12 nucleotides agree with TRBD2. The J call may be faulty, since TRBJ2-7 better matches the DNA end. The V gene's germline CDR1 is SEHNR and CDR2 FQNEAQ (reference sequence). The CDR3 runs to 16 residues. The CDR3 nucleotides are TGTGCCAGCAGCACCGGAGGACTAGCGGGGTATTACGAGCAGTACTTC. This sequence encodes CASSTGGLAGYYEQYF.

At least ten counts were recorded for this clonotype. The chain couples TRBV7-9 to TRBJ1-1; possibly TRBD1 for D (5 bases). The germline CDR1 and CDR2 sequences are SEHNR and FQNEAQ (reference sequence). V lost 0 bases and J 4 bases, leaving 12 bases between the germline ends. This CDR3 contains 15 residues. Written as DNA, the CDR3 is TGTGCCAGCAGCTTAGCGGGGAGGGGCTCCACTGAAGCTTTCTTT. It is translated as CASSLAGRGSTEAFF.

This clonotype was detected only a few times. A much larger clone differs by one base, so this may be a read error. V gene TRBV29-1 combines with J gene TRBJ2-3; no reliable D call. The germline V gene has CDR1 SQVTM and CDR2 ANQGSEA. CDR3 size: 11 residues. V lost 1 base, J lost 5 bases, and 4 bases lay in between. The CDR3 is CSVEGGDTQYF. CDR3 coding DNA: TGCAGCGTTGAAGGGGGAGATACGCAGTATTTT.

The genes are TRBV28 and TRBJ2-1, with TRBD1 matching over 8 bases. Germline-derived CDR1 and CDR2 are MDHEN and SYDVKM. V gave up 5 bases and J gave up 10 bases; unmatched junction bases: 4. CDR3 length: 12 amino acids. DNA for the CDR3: TGTGCCAGCAGTCTACGACAGGGGGAGCAGTTCTTC. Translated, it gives CASSLRQGEQFF.

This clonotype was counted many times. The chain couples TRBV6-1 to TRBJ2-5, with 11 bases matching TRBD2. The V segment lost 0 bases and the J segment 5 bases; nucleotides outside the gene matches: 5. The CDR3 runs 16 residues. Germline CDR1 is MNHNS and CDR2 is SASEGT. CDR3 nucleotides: TGTGCCAGCAGTGAAGCGCTAGCGGGGGGTACCGAGACCCAGTACTTC. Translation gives CASSEALAGGTETQYF.

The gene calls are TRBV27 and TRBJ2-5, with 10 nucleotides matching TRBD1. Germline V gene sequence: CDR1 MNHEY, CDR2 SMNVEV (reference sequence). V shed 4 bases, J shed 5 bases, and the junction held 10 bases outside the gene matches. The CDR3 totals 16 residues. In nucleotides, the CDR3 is TGTGCCAGCAGTTCCCTCCTGACAGGGGGCCGGGAGACCCAGTACTTC. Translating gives CASSSLLTGGRETQYF.

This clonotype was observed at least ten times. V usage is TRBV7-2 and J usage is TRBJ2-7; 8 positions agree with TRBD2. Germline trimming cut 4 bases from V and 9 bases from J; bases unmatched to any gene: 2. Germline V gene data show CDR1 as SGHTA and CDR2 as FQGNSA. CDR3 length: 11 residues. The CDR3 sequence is CASSSGGGQYF. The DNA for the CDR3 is TGTGCCAGCAGCTCCGGGGGGGGGCAGTACTTC.

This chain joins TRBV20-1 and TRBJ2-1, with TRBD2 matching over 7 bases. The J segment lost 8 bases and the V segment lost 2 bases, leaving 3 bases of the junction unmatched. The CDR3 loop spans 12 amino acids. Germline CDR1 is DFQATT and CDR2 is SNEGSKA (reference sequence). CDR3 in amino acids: CSARRTRDEQFF. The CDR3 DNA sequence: TGCAGTGCTAGAAGGACTAGGGATGAGCAGTTCTTC.

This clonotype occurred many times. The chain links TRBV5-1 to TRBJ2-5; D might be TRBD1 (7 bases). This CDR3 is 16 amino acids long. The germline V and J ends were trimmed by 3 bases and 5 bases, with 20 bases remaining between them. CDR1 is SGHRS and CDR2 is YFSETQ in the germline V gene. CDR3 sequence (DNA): TGCGCCAGCAGCTGGGGCAGGGGGGCCCTCGGCGAGACCCAGTACTTC. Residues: CASSWGRGALGETQYF.

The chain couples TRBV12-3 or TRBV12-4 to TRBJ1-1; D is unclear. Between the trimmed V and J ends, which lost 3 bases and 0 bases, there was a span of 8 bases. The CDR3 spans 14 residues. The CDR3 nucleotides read TGTGCCAGCAGTTTTAGGGCCCTGAACACTGAAGCTTTCTTT. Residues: CASSFRALNTEAFF.

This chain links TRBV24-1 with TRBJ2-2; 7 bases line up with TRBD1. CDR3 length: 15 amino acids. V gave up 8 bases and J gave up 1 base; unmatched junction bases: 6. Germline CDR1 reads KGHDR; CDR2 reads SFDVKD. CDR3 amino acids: CATTTGALNTGELFF. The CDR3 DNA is TGTGCCACCACTACAGGGGCCCTGAACACCGGGGAGCTGTTTTTT.

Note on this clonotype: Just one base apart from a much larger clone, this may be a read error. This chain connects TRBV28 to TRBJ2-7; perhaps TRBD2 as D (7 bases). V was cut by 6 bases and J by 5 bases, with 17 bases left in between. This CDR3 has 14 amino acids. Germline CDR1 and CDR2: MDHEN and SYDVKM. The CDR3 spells CASRGGARSHEQYF. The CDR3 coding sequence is TGTGCCAGCAGGGGGGGGGCTAGGTCCCACGAGCAGTACTTC.

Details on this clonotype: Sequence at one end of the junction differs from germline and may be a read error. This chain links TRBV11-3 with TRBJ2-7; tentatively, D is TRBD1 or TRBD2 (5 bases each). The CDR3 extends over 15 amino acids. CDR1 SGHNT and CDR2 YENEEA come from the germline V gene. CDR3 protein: CAGSLGTGSVFEQYF. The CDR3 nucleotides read TGTGCCGGCAGCTTGGGGACCGGGTCAGTTTTCGAGCAGTACTTC.

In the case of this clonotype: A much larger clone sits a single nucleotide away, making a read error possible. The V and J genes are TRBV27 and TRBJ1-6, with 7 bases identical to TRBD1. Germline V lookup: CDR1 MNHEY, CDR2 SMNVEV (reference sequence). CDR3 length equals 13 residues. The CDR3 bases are TGTGCCAGCAGGACAGGGTGGAGTTCACCCCACCACTTT. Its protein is CASRTGWSSPHHF.

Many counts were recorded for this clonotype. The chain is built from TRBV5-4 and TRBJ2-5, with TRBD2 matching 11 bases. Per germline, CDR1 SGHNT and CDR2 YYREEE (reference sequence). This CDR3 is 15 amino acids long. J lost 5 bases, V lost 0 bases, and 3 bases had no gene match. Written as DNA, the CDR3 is TGTGCCAGCAGCTTGGAGCGGACTAGCGGGGAGACCCAGTACTTC. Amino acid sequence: CASSLERTSGETQYF.

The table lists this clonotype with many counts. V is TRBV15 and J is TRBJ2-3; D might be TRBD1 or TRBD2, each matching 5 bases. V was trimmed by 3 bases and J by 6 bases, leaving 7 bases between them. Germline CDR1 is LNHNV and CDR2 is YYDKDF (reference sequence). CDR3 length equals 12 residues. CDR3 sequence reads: CATSRGEDTQYF. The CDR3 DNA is TGTGCCACCAGCAGGGGGGAGGATACGCAGTATTTT.